In this sample, the clone carrying this T cell receptor (beta chain) turned up many times. The antigen is not known. 5'RACE primed from the constant segment yielded TCR alpha and TCR beta cDNA libraries bearing sample barcodes and UMIs. TCRdb recomputed calls from the 5' RACE reads with MiXCR, one row per CDR3 protein. The data contain around 260,000 distinct CDR3 sequences, about a sixth of them singletons. The data stem from a study of T-cell memory formation after mild COVID-19. Study-level findings and limits: What remained unconfirmed was the SARS-CoV-2 specificity of second-wave clones peaking on day 37.

The sequence was collected from a man in his late teens or twenties who had mild COVID-19 (a few samples of this study predate the infection). Cell type and time point are not known. The specimen was PBMCs or a T cell subset sorted from them (not recorded which).

CDR3 in amino acids: CASTRPGQGENEAFF. CDR3 sequence (DNA): TGTGCCAGCACCAGGCCCGGACAGGGTGAAAATGAAGCTTTCTTT. The rearrangement joins TRBV12-3 or TRBV12-4 to TRBJ1-1, with 8 bases lining up with TRBD1. CDR3 length: 15 amino acids. The trim removed 7 bases at V and 7 bases at J, leaving 14 bases unmatched.